This T cell receptor (beta chain) was captured by sequencing in a study of blood T cell repertoires in COVID-19. About the study: Samples representing acute and convalescent COVID-19 were sourced from the United States, Italy and Spain. T cells, B-cell-depleted T cells, or PBMCs provided the cDNA or gDNA that served as material.

Original data processing: Amplification of reference gene primers provided the estimated nucleated cell counts. Using immunoSEQ multiplex PCR, the repertoire was profiled, and TCRdb retains in-frame clones only, with some absent. The D gene and trimming were derived from the DNA, and the V and J assignments and clone size from that table. The sample has 150,000 to 200,000 clones; roughly nine tenths are singletons. This clone came up once. This CDR3 is 15 amino acids long. Germline assignment: CDR1 SEHNR and CDR2 FQNEAQ (reference sequence). The trim removed 6 bases at V and 7 bases at J, leaving 11 bases unmatched.

Source material: peripheral blood. This receptor was taken from a human donor in a cohort sampled during active COVID-19. The chain carries TRBV7-9 and TRBJ2-1, with 8 bases lining up with TRBD2. The CDR3 DNA sequence: TGTGCCAGCAGGAATCACGCGGGAGGAGTAAATGAGCAGTTCTTC. Translating gives CASRNHAGGVNEQFF.